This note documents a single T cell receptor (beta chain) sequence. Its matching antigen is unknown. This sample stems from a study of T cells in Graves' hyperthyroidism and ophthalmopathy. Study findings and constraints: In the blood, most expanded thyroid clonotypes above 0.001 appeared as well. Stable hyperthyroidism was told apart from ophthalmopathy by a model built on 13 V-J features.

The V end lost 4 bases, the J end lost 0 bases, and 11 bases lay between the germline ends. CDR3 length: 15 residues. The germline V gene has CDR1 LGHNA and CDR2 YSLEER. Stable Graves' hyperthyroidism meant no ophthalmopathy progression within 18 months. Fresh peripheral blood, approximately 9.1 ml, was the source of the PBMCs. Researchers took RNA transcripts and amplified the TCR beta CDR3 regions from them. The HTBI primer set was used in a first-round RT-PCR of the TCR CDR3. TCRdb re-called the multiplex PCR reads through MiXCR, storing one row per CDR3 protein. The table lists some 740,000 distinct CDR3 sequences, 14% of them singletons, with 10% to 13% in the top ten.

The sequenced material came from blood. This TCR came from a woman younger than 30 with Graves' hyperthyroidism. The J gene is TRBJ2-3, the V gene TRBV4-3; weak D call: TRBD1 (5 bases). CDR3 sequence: CASSRRASSTDTQYF. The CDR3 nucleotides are TGCGCCAGCAGCCGCAGGGCTTCTAGCACAGATACGCAGTATTTT.